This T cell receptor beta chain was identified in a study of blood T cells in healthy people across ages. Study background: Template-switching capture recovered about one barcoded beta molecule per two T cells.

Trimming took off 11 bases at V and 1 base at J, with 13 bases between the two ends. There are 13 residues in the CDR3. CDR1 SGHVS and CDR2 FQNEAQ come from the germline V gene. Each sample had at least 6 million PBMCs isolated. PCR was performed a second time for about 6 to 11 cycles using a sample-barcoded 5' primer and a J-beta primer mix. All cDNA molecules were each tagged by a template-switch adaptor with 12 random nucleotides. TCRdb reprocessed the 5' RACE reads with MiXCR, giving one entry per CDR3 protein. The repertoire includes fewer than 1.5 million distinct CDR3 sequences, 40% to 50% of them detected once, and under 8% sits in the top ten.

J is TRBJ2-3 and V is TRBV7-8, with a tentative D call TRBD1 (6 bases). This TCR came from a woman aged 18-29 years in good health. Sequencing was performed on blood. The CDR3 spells CAAGVWGTDTQYF. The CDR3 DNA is TGTGCCGCAGGGGTTTGGGGCACAGATACGCAGTATTTT.